Listed below are T cell receptor beta chains from one sample, sequenced in a study of T cell responses to AZD1222 COVID-19 vaccine. Data came from immunoSEQ multiplex PCR; TCRdb stores just in-frame clones and leaves some out. The sample carries 110,000 or so clones, 70% to 90% recorded once. Material: peripheral blood, obtained 28 days after the second AZD1222 dose. These receptors came from an adult who received the AZD1222 COVID-19 vaccine. Both conserved end residues are part of each CDR3. D genes are given only for firm matches. Clone size, where shown, is once, few, many, or a class for clones that have expanded.

TRBJ2-3 . . TRBV11-2 CASSSLLSDTQYF TGTGCCAGCAGCTCTTTACTTTCAGATACGCAGTATTTT
TRBJ1-2 . . TRBV18 CASSPPGRDSGYTF TGTGCCAGCTCACCACCTGGCAGGGATAGTGGCTACACCTTC
TRBJ2-5 . TRBD1 TRBV7-6 CASSLFQGTGKETQYF TGTGCCAGCAGCTTATTTCAGGGGACAGGGAAAGAGACCCAGTACTTC
TRBJ2-7 . TRBD1 TRBV18 CASSPFQGAEEQYF TGTGCCAGCTCACCATTTCAGGGGGCTGAAGAGCAGTACTTC
TRBJ2-5 . . TRBV24-1 CATSVGGRVETQYF TGTGCCACCTCCGTGGGGGGAAGGGTCGAGACCCAGTACTTC
TRBJ2-1 . TRBD2 TRBV10-3 CAISEKGLEVIPNEQFF TGTGCCATCAGTGAGAAAGGACTAGAAGTGATCCCTAATGAGCAGTTCTTC
TRBJ2-7 . . TRBV19 CASSIIGSSYEQYF TGTGCCAGTAGTATTATAGGGAGCTCCTACGAGCAGTACTTC
TRBJ1-1 . . TRBV10-1 CARTPAVRAFF TGCGCCCGGACCCCCGCGGTCCGGGCTTTCTTT
TRBJ1-3 once . TRBV6-6 CASSLKGFRGNTIYF TGTGCCAGCAGTTTAAAGGGGTTTCGCGGAAACACCATATATTTT
TRBJ1-1 few TRBD1 TRBV7-9 CASSLEGASPPTEAFF TGTGCCAGCAGCTTGGAGGGGGCTTCTCCTCCCACTGAAGCTTTCTTT
TRBJ2-2 . . TRBV7-2 CASSLGVYFDGELFF TGTGCCAGCAGCTTAGGAGTGTATTTCGACGGGGAGCTGTTTTTT
TRBJ1-1 . . TRBV2 CASSSGDTEAFF TGTGCCAGCAGTTCAGGGGACACTGAAGCTTTCTTT